A single sample gave rise to the 30 T cell receptor beta chains below, sequenced in a study of T cell repertoires in cytomegalovirus infection. A single record per CDR3 protein comes from TCRdb applying MiXCR to the reads. The sample lists 640,000 or so distinct CDR3 sequences, roughly 30% seen once, with 18% in the top ten. No antigen has been assigned to these receptors. The sample was cultured PBMCs, taken from culture after CMV antigen stimulation. These receptors all come from a human donor in good health (CMV status not recorded). Some clones in this sample may be carry-over from other donors' samples.

This clonotype was detected a few times. This chain links TRBV11-2 with TRBJ2-7; weak D call: TRBD1 (6 bases). V was pared by 7 bases and J by 2 bases, with 15 bases between. The CDR3 is 14 residues long. Germline assignment: CDR1 SGHAT and CDR2 FQNNGV. The CDR3 DNA reads as TGTGCCAGCAAAGACACCCGGGACACCTACGAGCAGTACTTC. Its protein is CASKDTRDTYEQYF.

V gene TRBV4-1 combines with J gene TRBJ1-6; unclear D gene. The V end lost 0 bases, the J end lost 10 bases, and 7 bases lay between the germline ends. Germline CDR1 reads MGHRA; CDR2 reads YSYEKL. This CDR3 is built from 13 residues. This chain's CDR3 is CASSQDLGSPLHF. CDR3 nucleotides: TGCGCCAGCAGCCAAGATCTGGGGTCACCCCTCCACTTT.

This clonotype was found a few times. The genes are TRBV12-3 or TRBV12-4 and TRBJ2-2, with D uncertain. CDR3 length equals 14 residues. The ends were cut back, 1 base at V and 8 bases at J, with 11 bases in the middle. CDR3 region: CASSLGSSLGELFF. The CDR3 DNA reads as TGTGCCAGCAGTTTAGGCTCTTCACTTGGGGAGCTGTTTTTT.

Comment on this clonotype: It may be a read error: a sequence one base away is much more abundant. The chain joins TRBV10-3 to TRBJ2-5; tentative D call: TRBD1 (6 bases). This CDR3 spans 13 amino acids. Trimming stripped 5 bases from V and 1 base from J, with 8 bases between. Germline V gene data show CDR1 as ENHRY and CDR2 as SYGVKD. The CDR3 DNA follows: TGTGCCATCAGTCGGGACACCCAAGAGACCCAGTACTTC. Protein: CAISRDTQETQYF.

This clonotype has only a few counts. The chain links TRBV7-2 to TRBJ2-2; perhaps TRBD2 as D (6 bases). The CDR3 consists of 16 residues. The V gene's germline CDR1 is SGHTA and CDR2 FQGNSA. V lost 2 bases to trimming and J lost 4 bases, with 14 bases between them. CDR3 region: CASSLYYRGTTGELFF. In nucleotides, the CDR3 is TGTGCCAGCAGCTTATACTACCGGGGGACCACCGGGGAGCTGTTTTTT. Complete variable domain (other parts from reference TRBV7-2 and TRBJ2-2): GAGVSQSPSNKVTEKGKDVELRCDPISGHTALYWYRQSLGQGLEFLIYFQGNSAPDKSGLPSDRFSAERTGGSVSTLTIQRTQQEDSAVYLCASSLYYRGTTGELFFGEGSRLTVL.

V gene TRBV4-3 combines with J gene TRBJ1-4; D gene uncertain. The germline gives CDR1 LGHNA, CDR2 YSLEER. The CDR3 has 13 amino acids. V lost 4 bases to trimming and J lost 8 bases, with 11 bases between them. CDR3 nucleotide sequence: TGCGCCAGCAGCCCGAGTCCGGGGGAAAAACTGTTTTTT. Protein sequence: CASSPSPGEKLFF.

This clonotype has just a few counts. The V and J genes are TRBV7-2 and TRBJ1-6, with TRBD1 identical over 7 bases. The V segment lost 5 bases and the J segment 6 bases; nucleotides outside the gene matches: 7. The CDR3 is made up of 15 amino acids. Germline loops: CDR1 SGHTA, CDR2 FQGNSA. CDR3 in DNA: TGTGCCAGCAGCCCCCAGGGGGGCGTTAATTCACCCCTCCACTTT. It yields the protein CASSPQGGVNSPLHF.

The chain joins TRBV4-1 to TRBJ2-3, with D maybe TRBD1 (5 bases). V gave up 4 bases and J gave up 2 bases, with 13 bases separating them. The CDR3 sequence is 15 residues long. Germline assignment: CDR1 MGHRA and CDR2 YSYEKL. In DNA, the CDR3 is TGCGCCAGCAGCCGCCGACAGACAACCACAGATACGCAGTATTTT. Protein sequence: CASSRRQTTTDTQYF.

Only a few counts were recorded for this clonotype. DNA of the CDR3: TGTGCCAGTAGTATAGCTAGCGGGAGCAATGAGCAGTTCTTC. Protein product: CASSIASGSNEQFF. The chain uses TRBV19 and TRBJ2-1; 10 bases are shared with TRBD2. Looked up from germline, CDR1 is LNHDA and CDR2 is SQIVND (reference sequence). The CDR3 runs to 14 residues. V shed 1 base and J 6 bases; nucleotides not matched to a gene: 0.

This clonotype was counted at least ten times. The J gene is TRBJ2-6, the V gene TRBV7-2, with a possible D match to TRBD1 (6 bases). The CDR3 spans 15 residues. Germline CDR1 SGHTA, CDR2 FQGNSA. Trimming pared 3 bases from V and 4 bases from J, leaving 10 bases between. CDR3 DNA sequence: TGTGCCAGCAGCTTTCAGGGGCACGGGGCCAACGTCCTGACTTTC. Translation: CASSFQGHGANVLTF.

This rearrangement joins TRBV25-1 to TRBJ2-1; 7 nucleotides line up with TRBD1. CDR3 length: 13 residues. Germline trimming cut 5 bases from V and 6 bases from J; bases unmatched to any gene: 4. Per germline, CDR1 MGHDK and CDR2 SYGVNS. CDR3 protein: CASSFGTVNEQFF. DNA for the CDR3: TGTGCCAGCAGTTTTGGGACAGTCAATGAGCAGTTCTTC.

The chain links TRBV11-2 to TRBJ2-3; 9 bases line up with TRBD2. Germline loops: CDR1 SGHAT, CDR2 FQNNGV. The CDR3 is made up of 16 amino acids. The ends lost 5 bases at V and 2 bases at J; junction bases unmatched: 8. The CDR3 spells CASSPIAGAHTDTQYF. DNA of the CDR3: TGTGCCAGCAGCCCAATAGCGGGGGCCCACACAGATACGCAGTATTTT. The complete variable domain, with remaining parts taken from reference TRBV11-2 and TRBJ2-3, reads EAGVAQSPRYKIIEKRQSVAFWCNPISGHATLYWYQQILGQGPKLLIQFQNNGVVDDSQLPKDRFSAERLKGVDSTLKIQPAKLEDSAVYLCASSPIAGAHTDTQYFGPGTRLTVL.

The genes are TRBV25-1 and TRBJ2-7, with D unclear. The CDR3 runs to 11 residues. Between the trimmed V and J ends, which lost 10 bases and 4 bases, there was a span of 11 bases. Per germline, CDR1 MGHDK and CDR2 SYGVNS. In DNA, the CDR3 is TGTGCCACCACCTATGGGTACGAGCAGTACTTC. It translates to CATTYGYEQYF.

The V and J genes are TRBV19 and TRBJ2-5; no definite D call. Germline CDR1 is LNHDA and CDR2 is SQIVND (reference sequence). The V and J ends lost 3 bases and 2 bases respectively, with 16 bases between them. CDR3 length: 16 amino acids. CDR3 DNA: TGTGCCAGTAGTATCGTTAGAACGGCAACTCAAGAGACCCAGTACTTC. It specifies CASSIVRTATQETQYF.

The V gene is TRBV7-2, the J gene TRBJ1-1; D is perhaps TRBD1 (6 bases). Deletions cut 2 bases from V and 6 bases from J, with 13 bases between. There are 14 residues in the CDR3. Germline-derived CDR1 and CDR2 are SGHTA and FQGNSA. The CDR3 nucleotides are TGTGCCAGCAGCTTACAGGGGACTCTCGCTGAAGCTTTCTTT. Its protein is CASSLQGTLAEAFF.

Only a few counts were recorded for this clonotype. The chain joins TRBV3-1 to TRBJ2-1; 14 nucleotides match TRBD2. The V gene's germline CDR1 is LGHDT and CDR2 YNNKEL (reference sequence). The CDR3 loop spans 16 amino acids. With V trimmed by 1 base and J by 9 bases, 5 bases remained unmatched. CDR3 sequence: CASSQGTSGGPGEQFF. In DNA form, the CDR3 reads TGTGCCAGCAGCCAAGGGACTAGCGGGGGGCCTGGTGAGCAGTTCTTC.

In its sample, this clonotype was seen a few times. The V and J genes are TRBV6-7 and TRBJ2-2; TRBD1 matches 11 bases. TRBV6-7 is recorded as an ORF, its role being uncertain. The length of the CDR3 is 16 residues. Germline trimming cut 3 bases from V and 7 bases from J; bases unmatched to any gene: 7. The CDR3 nucleotides are TGTGCCAGCAGTTATTGGGGGGACAGGGGGATCGGGGAGCTGTTTTTT. Translating it yields CASSYWGDRGIGELFF.

This clonotype was detected only a few times. The chain combines TRBV7-2 with TRBJ2-3, with 9 bases aligning to TRBD2. The ends lost 3 bases at V and 0 bases at J; junction bases unmatched: 4. The CDR3 length is 16 residues. CDR1 is SGHTA, CDR2 FQGNSA, per germline. The chain's CDR3 is CASSFRAGGSTDTQYF. The DNA of the CDR3 is TGTGCCAGCAGCTTCCGAGCGGGGGGAAGCACAGATACGCAGTATTTT.

This clonotype was seen at least ten times. The chain is built from TRBV7-2 and TRBJ2-5; D remains unclear. The ends were cut back, 5 bases at V and 0 bases at J, with 7 bases in the middle. This CDR3 comprises 13 residues. Looked up from germline, CDR1 is SGHTA and CDR2 is FQGNSA. The CDR3 reads CASSTRDQETQYF. DNA for the CDR3: TGTGCCAGCAGCACCCGGGACCAAGAGACCCAGTACTTC.

The rearrangement links TRBV7-8 to TRBJ1-6; weak D call: TRBD1 (6 bases). CDR1 and CDR2 from the germline V gene are SGHVS and FQNEAQ. V was pared by 3 bases and J by 4 bases, with 7 bases between. This CDR3 comprises 14 residues. The DNA for the CDR3 is TGTGCCAGCAGCTTCGGACAGTATAATTCACCCCTCCACTTT. Translation: CASSFGQYNSPLHF. Supplemented by reference TRBV7-8 and TRBJ1-6, the full variable domain reads GAGVSQSPRYKVAKRGQDVALRCDPISGHVSLFWYQQALGQGPEFLTYFQNEAQLDKSGLPSDRFFAERPEGSVSTLKIQRTQQEDSAVYLCASSFGQYNSPLHFGNGTRLTVT.

This clonotype was counted between two and nine times. This chain uses TRBV5-4 with TRBJ2-5; D perhaps matches TRBD1 (6 bases). Trimming stripped 2 bases from V and 5 bases from J, with 13 bases between. CDR1 and CDR2 from the germline V gene are SGHNT and YYREEE (reference sequence). This CDR3 is built from 14 residues. The CDR3 is CASSFRGGSETQYF. In DNA, the CDR3 is TGTGCCAGCAGCTTCCGAGGGGGTTCGGAGACCCAGTACTTC.

The chain links TRBV5-5 to TRBJ1-1, with 8 nucleotides matching TRBD1. Trimming cost V 4 bases and J 3 bases; bases outside gene matches: 5. The V gene's germline CDR1 is SGHKS and CDR2 YYEKEE (reference sequence). There are 14 residues in the CDR3. This CDR3 reads CASSIQGADTEAFF. The CDR3 DNA is TGTGCCAGCAGCATTCAGGGGGCGGACACTGAAGCTTTCTTT.

V is TRBV12-3 or TRBV12-4 and J is TRBJ1-1, with 10 bases that match TRBD1. The J segment lost 11 bases and the V segment lost 5 bases, leaving 2 bases of the junction unmatched. CDR3 size: 11 residues. The chain's CDR3 is CASSGGQGAFF. CDR3 nucleotides: TGTGCCAGCAGTGGGGGACAGGGGGCTTTCTTT.

The chain has TRBV20-1 and TRBJ2-2, with 7 nucleotides matching TRBD1. The ends lost 5 bases at V and 0 bases at J; junction bases unmatched: 9. Looked up from germline, CDR1 is DFQATT and CDR2 is SNEGSKA (reference sequence). The CDR3 extends over 16 amino acids. The CDR3 sequence is CSADSLQGANTGELFF. The CDR3 coding sequence is TGCAGTGCTGATAGTCTTCAGGGGGCGAACACCGGGGAGCTGTTTTTT.

This clonotype appeared a few times. This chain joins TRBV4-1 and TRBJ2-1; no definite D call. The germline V gene has CDR1 MGHRA and CDR2 YSYEKL. The V end was cut by 5 bases, the J end by 8 bases, with 7 bases between. The CDR3 is made up of 11 amino acids. CDR3 amino acids: CASSGSYEQFF. CDR3 nucleotides: TGCGCCAGCAGCGGTAGCTATGAGCAGTTCTTC.

The gene calls are TRBV12-3 or TRBV12-4 and TRBJ2-2, with D tentatively TRBD1 (5 bases). Trimming took off 1 base at V and 4 bases at J, with 16 bases between the two ends. CDR3 length: 17 amino acids. CDR3 loop: CASSLVGLGSRTGELFF. In DNA form, the CDR3 reads TGTGCCAGCAGTTTAGTGGGGCTGGGCAGTCGCACCGGGGAGCTGTTTTTT.

This clonotype was observed many times. The chain couples TRBV7-2 to TRBJ1-5; no definite D call. V was cut by 2 bases and J by 0 bases, with 8 bases left in between. The germline V gene encodes CDR1 SGHTA and CDR2 FQGNSA. The CDR3 extends over 15 amino acids. The CDR3 spells CASSLFGNSNQPQHF. The DNA of the CDR3 is TGTGCCAGCAGCTTATTCGGGAATAGCAATCAGCCCCAGCATTTT.

This clonotype has a handful of counts. The chain uses TRBV6-1 and TRBJ2-7; D assignment may be TRBD1 or TRBD2 (5 bases each). Germline V gene data show CDR1 as MNHNS and CDR2 as SASEGT. The length of the CDR3 is 11 residues. V was clipped by 5 bases and J by 5 bases, with 7 bases between them. For the CDR3, the DNA is TGTGCCAGCAGTCGGGGCCACGAGCAGTACTTC. As protein: CASSRGHEQYF.

This rearrangement joins TRBV12-3 or TRBV12-4 to TRBJ1-4, with D tentatively TRBD1 (5 bases). Trimming took 4 bases from V and 7 from J, leaving 13 bases between them. The CDR3 length is 14 residues. The CDR3 DNA sequence: TGTGCCAGCAGTTCCTTGGGACCGCTTGAAAAACTGTTTTTT. Translating gives CASSSLGPLEKLFF.

This clonotype turned up a few times. V gene TRBV12-3 or TRBV12-4 combines with J gene TRBJ2-7; no clear D gene. The CDR3 has 12 residues. V was pared by 6 bases and J by 6 bases, with 12 bases between. The DNA of the CDR3 is TGTGCCAGCAGCCGCCTTTATCTCGAGCAGTACTTC. Residues: CASSRLYLEQYF.